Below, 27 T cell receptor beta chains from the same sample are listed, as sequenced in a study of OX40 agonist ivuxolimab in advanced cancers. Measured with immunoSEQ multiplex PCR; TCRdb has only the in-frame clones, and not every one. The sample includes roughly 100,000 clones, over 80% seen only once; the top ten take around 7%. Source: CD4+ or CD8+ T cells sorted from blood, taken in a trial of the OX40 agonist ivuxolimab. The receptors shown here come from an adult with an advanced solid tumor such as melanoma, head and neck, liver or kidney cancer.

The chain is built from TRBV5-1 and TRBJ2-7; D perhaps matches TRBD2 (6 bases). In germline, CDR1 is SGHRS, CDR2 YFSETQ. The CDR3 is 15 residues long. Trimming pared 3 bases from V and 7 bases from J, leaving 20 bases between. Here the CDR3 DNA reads TGCGCCAGCAGCTGGGAGCGGTTCCTGGGGGGAGAGCAGTACTTC. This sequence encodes CASSWERFLGGEQYF. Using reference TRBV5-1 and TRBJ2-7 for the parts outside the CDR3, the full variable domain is KAGVTQTPRYLIKTRGQQVTLSCSPISGHRSVSWYQQTPGQGLQFLFEYFSETQRNKGNFPGRFSGRQFSNSRSEMNVSTLELGDSALYLCASSWERFLGGEQYFGPGTRLTVT.

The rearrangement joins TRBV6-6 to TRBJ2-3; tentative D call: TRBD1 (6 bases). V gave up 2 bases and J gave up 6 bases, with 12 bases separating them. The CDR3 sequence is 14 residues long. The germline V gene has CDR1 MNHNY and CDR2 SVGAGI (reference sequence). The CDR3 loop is CASSYDRFGDTQYF. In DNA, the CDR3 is TGTGCCAGCAGTTACGACAGGTTCGGGGATACGCAGTATTTT.

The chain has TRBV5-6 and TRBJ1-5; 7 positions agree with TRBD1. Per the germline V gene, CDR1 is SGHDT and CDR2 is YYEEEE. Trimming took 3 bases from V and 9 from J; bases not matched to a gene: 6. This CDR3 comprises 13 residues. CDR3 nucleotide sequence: TGTGCCAGCAGCTGGACAGGAGCGACGCCCCAGCATTTT. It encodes CASSWTGATPQHF.

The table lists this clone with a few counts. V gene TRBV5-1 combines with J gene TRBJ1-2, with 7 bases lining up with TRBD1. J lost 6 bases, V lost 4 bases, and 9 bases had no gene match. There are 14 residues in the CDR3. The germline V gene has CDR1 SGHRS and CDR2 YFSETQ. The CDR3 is CASSPAGTADGYTF. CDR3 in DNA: TGCGCCAGCAGCCCGGCCGGGACAGCCGATGGCTACACCTTC.

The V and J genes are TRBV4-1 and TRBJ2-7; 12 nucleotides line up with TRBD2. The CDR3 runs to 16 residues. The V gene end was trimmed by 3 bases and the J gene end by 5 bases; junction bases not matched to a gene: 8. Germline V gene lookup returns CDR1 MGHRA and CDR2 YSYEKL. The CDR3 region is CASSHLGLAGTNEQYF. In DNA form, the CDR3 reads TGCGCCAGCAGCCACCTCGGACTAGCGGGAACCAACGAGCAGTACTTC.

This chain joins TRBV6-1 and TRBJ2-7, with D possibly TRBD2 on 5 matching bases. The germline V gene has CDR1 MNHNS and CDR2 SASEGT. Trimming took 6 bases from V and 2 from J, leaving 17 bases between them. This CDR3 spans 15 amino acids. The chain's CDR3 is CASRGHIAGAYEQYF. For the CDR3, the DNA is TGTGCCAGCAGGGGCCATATCGCGGGTGCCTACGAGCAGTACTTC.

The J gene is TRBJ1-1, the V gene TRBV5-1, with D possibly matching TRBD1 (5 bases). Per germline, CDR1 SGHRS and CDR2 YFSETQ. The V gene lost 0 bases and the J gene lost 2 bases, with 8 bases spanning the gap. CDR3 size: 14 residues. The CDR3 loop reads CASSLARVNTEAFF. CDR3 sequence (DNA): TGCGCCAGCAGCTTGGCCAGGGTAAACACTGAAGCTTTCTTT.

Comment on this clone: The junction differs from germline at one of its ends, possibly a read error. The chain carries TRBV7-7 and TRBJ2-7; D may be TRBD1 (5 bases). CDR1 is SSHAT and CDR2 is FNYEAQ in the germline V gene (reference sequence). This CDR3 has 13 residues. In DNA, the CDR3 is TGTGCTAGCAGCTTATTAGGACAAGCCGAGCAGTACTTC. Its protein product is CASSLLGQAEQYF.

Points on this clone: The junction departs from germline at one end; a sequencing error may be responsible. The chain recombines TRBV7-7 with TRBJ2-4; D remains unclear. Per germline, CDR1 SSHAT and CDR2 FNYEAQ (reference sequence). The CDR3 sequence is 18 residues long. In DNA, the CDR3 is TGTGCTAGCAGCTTATGGGATCAGGCGGAGATAGCCAAAAACATTCAGTACTTC. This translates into CASSLWDQAEIAKNIQYF.

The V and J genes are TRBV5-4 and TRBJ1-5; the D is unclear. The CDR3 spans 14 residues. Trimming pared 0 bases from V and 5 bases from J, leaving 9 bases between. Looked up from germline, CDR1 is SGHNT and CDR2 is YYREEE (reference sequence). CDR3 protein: CASSLAGLDQPQHF. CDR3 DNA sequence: TGTGCCAGCAGCTTGGCAGGTTTGGATCAGCCCCAGCATTTT.

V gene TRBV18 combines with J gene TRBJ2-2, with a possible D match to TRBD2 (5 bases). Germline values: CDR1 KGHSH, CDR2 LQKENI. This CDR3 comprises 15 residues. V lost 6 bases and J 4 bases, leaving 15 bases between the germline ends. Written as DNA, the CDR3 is TGTGCCAGCTCGCCAGAGGTGGGGAGCACCGGGGAGCTGTTTTTT. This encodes CASSPEVGSTGELFF.

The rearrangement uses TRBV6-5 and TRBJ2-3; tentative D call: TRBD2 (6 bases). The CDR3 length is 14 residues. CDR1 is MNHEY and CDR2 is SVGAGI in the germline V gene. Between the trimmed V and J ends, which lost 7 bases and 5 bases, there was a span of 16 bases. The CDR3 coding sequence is TGTGCCAGCACGGACGGGGGTGTAATAGATACGCAGTATTTT. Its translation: CASTDGGVIDTQYF.

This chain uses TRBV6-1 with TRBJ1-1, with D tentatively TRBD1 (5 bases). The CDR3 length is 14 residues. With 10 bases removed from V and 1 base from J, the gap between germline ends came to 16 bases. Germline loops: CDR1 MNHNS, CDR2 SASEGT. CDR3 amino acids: CANGGPVTNTEAFF. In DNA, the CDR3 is TGTGCCAATGGGGGTCCGGTGACGAACACTGAAGCTTTCTTT.

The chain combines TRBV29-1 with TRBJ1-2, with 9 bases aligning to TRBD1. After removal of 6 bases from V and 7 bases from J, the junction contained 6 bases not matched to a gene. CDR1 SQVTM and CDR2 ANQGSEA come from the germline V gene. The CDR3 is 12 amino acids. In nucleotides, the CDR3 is TGCAGCGTCCTACAGGGGGCCAGTGGCTACACCTTC. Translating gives CSVLQGASGYTF.

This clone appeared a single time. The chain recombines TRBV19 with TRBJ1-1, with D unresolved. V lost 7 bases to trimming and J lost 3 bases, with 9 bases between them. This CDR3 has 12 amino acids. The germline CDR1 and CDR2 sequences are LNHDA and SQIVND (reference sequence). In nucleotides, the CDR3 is TGTGCCAGTAATGTCGGGGACACTGAAGCTTTCTTT. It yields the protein CASNVGDTEAFF.

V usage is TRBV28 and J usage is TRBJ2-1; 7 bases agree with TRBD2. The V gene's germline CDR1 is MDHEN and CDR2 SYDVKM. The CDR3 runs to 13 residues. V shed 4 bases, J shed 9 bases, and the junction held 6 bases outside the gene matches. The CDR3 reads CASSSLREIEQFF. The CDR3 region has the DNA TGTGCCAGCAGTTCGCTGCGGGAGATTGAGCAGTTCTTC.

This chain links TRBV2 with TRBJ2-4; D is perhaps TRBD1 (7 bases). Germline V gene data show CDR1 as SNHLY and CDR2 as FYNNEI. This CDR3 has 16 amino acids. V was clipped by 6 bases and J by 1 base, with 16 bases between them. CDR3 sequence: CASSLPTGRAKNIQYF. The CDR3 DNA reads TGTGCCAGCAGCCTACCGACAGGGAGGGCCAAAAACATTCAGTACTTC.

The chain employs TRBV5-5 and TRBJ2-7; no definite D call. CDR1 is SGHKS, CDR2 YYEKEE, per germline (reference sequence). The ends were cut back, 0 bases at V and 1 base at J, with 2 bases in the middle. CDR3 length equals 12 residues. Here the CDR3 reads CASSLESYEQYF. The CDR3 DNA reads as TGTGCCAGCAGCTTGGAGTCCTACGAGCAGTACTTC.

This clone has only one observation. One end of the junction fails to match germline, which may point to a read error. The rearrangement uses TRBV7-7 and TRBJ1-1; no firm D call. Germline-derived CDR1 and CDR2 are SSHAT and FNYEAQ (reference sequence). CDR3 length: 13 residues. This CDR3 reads CASSQEMNTEAFF. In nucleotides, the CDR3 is TGTGCTAGCAGCCAAGAGATGAACACTGAAGCTTTCTTT.

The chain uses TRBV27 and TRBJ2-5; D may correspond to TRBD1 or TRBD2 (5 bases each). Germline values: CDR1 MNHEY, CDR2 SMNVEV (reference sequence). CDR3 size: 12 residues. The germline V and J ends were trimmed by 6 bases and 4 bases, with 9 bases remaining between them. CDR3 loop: CASSGAGETQYF. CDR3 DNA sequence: TGTGCCAGCAGCGGGGCCGGAGAGACCCAGTACTTC.

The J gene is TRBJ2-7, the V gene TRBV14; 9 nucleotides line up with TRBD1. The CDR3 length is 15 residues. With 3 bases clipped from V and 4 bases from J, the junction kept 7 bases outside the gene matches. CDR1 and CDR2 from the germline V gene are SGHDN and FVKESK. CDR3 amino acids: CASSQEQGAWYEQYF. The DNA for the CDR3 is TGTGCCAGCAGCCAGGAACAGGGGGCGTGGTACGAGCAGTACTTC.

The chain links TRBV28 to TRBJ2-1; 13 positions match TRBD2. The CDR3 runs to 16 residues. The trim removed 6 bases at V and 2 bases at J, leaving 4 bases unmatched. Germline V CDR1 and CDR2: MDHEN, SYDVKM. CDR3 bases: TGTGCCAGCAGCACTAGCGGGAGGGCCCCCTACAATGAGCAGTTCTTC. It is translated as CASSTSGRAPYNEQFF.

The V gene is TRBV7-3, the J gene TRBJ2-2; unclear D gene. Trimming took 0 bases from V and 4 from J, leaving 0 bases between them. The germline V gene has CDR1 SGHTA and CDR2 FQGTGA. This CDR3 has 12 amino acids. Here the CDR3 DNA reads TGTGCCAGCAGCTTAACCACCGGGGAGCTGTTTTTT. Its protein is CASSLTTGELFF. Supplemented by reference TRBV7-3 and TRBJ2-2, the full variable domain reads GAGVSQTPSNKVTEKGKYVELRCDPISGHTALYWYRQSLGQGPEFLIYFQGTGAADDSGLPNDRFFAVRPEGSVSTLKIQRTERGDSAVYLCASSLTTGELFFGEGSRLTVL.

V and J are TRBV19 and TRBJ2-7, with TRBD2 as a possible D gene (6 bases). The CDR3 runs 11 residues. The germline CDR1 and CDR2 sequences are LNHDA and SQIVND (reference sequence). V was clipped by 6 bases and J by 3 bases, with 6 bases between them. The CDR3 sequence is CASRDYYEQYF. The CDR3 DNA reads TGTGCCAGTAGGGACTACTACGAGCAGTACTTC.

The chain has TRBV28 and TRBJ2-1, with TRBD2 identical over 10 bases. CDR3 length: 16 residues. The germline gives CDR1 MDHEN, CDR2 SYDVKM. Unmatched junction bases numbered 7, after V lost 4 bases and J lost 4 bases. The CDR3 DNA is TGTGCCAGCAGTTCCTTAGCGGGAGGCCAATACAATGAGCAGTTCTTC. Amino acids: CASSSLAGGQYNEQFF. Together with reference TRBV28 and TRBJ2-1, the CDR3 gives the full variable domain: DVKVTQSSRYLVKRTGEKVFLECVQDMDHENMFWYRQDPGLGLRLIYFSYDVKMKEKGDIPEGYSVSREKKERFSLILESASTNQTSMYLCASSSLAGGQYNEQFFGPGTRLTVL.

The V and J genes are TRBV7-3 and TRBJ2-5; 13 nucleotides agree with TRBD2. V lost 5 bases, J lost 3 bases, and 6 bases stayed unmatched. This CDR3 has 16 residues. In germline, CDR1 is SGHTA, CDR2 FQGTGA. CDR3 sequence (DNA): TGTGCCAGCAGCCCCCTTGGACTAGCGGGAGAAGAGACCCAGTACTTC. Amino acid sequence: CASSPLGLAGEETQYF.

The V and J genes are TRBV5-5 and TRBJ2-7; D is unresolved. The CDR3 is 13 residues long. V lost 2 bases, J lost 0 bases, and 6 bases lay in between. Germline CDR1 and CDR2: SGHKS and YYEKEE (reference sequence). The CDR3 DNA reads TGTGCCAGCAGCTTTTGGGGCTCCTACGAGCAGTACTTC. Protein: CASSFWGSYEQYF.